These 30 T cell receptor beta chains originate from one sample sequenced in a study of Ad26.COV2.S vaccination and SARS-CoV-2 variants (dated by TCRdb to the early 2020s). Library construction relied on the immunoSEQ multiplex PCR assay. The clones in this table, taken by TCRdb from immuneACCESS, are in-frame only. Not every clone is retained; where verified, under half of the shortfall comes from an unresolved V gene, and the cause of the rest is unknown. For this sample there are about 320,000 clones; about nine tenths appear just once. The ten largest account for around 5% of the sample. Interpreted using the paper, the treatment or condition label stands for: about 20 received Ad26.COV2.S at low or high dose, single or two shots; about 5 received placebo; per-sample allocation not given. Repertoires of vaccine and placebo recipients were sequenced from samples collected on day 63 after the first injection.

The source was peripheral blood, collected in a trial of Ad26.COV2.S vaccine versus placebo. The receptors were sampled from a person between 18 and 60 years old who received the Ad26.COV2.S COVID-19 vaccine or a placebo.

The chain joins TRBV25-1 to TRBJ2-1; 7 bases map to TRBD2. Germline-derived CDR1 and CDR2 are MGHDK and SYGVNS. V gave up 8 bases and J gave up 5 bases; unmatched junction bases: 9. This CDR3 is 14 amino acids long. The CDR3 spells CASLPSGANNEQFF. The DNA of the CDR3 is TGTGCCAGCCTACCCAGCGGGGCCAACAATGAGCAGTTCTTC. The full variable domain, in which reference TRBV25-1 and TRBJ2-1 provide the parts outside the CDR3, is EADIYQTPRYLVIGTGKKITLECSQTMGHDKMYWYQQDPGMELHLIHYSYGVNSTEKGDLSSESTVSRIRTEHFPLTLESARPSHTSQYLCASLPSGANNEQFFGPGTRLTVL.

The chain links TRBV7-9 to TRBJ2-5, with a possible D match to TRBD2 (5 bases). Germline V gives CDR1 SEHNR, CDR2 FQNEAQ (reference sequence). CDR3 size: 14 residues. Between the trimmed V and J ends, which lost 5 bases and 2 bases, there was a span of 12 bases. CDR3 sequence: CASSEYEGQETQYF. DNA of the CDR3: TGTGCCAGCAGCGAATACGAGGGTCAAGAGACCCAGTACTTC.

For this clone: This CDR3 is also generated by other DNA sequences in the sample. CDR3 in DNA: TGTGCCAGCTCACCTAAAGGGGAGACCCAGTACTTC. Translation: CASSPKGETQYF. The chain has TRBV18 and TRBJ2-5; no reliable D call. V dropped 3 bases and J dropped 5 bases, with 7 bases sitting between them. CDR3 length equals 12 residues. The germline CDR1 and CDR2 sequences are KGHSH and LQKENI.

The chain is built from TRBV27 and TRBJ1-5; 10 bases agree with TRBD1. Looked up from germline, CDR1 is MNHEY and CDR2 is SMNVEV (reference sequence). Unmatched junction bases numbered 8, after V lost 3 bases and J lost 6 bases. This CDR3 comprises 16 residues. CDR3 loop: CASSFAGQGVGQPQHF. CDR3 in DNA: TGTGCCAGCAGTTTTGCAGGACAGGGGGTGGGTCAGCCCCAGCATTTT.

This clone was detected only once. The gene calls are TRBV6-2 or TRBV6-3 and TRBJ2-1; D possibly corresponds to TRBD1 (5 bases). From germline, CDR1 is MNHEY and CDR2 SVGEGT. The CDR3 covers 15 residues. The V end lost 4 bases, the J end lost 0 bases, and 10 bases lay between the germline ends. CDR3 nucleotides: TGTGCCAGCAGTTGGGGCGCTAGCTCCTACAATGAGCAGTTCTTC. Encoded protein: CASSWGASSYNEQFF.

The gene calls are TRBV6-4 and TRBJ1-5, with D unresolved. V lost 1 base and J 6 bases, leaving 7 bases between the germline ends. This CDR3 comprises 13 residues. The germline V gene has CDR1 MRHNA and CDR2 SNTAGT. The CDR3 reads CASSDWEGQPQHF. In DNA form, the CDR3 reads TGTGCCAGCAGTGACTGGGAAGGTCAGCCCCAGCATTTT.

V is TRBV18 and J is TRBJ1-2, with a tentative D call TRBD1 (6 bases). CDR1 KGHSH and CDR2 LQKENI come from the germline V gene. The CDR3 runs to 18 residues. V was cut by 1 base and J by 4 bases, with 22 bases left in between. CDR3 in amino acids: CASSPRKTGLNNIYGYTF. CDR3 in DNA: TGTGCCAGCTCACCACGAAAGACAGGCCTCAATAACATCTATGGCTACACCTTC.

The genes are TRBV28 and TRBJ1-2; a weak D match, TRBD1 (5 bases). V gave up 3 bases and J gave up 4 bases, with 9 bases separating them. In germline, CDR1 is MDHEN, CDR2 SYDVKM. This CDR3 comprises 13 residues. CDR3 region: CASSFQGSYGYTF. Written as DNA, the CDR3 is TGTGCCAGCAGTTTCCAGGGAAGCTATGGCTACACCTTC.

The J gene is TRBJ2-7, the V gene TRBV18; D remains unclear. Germline CDR1 reads KGHSH; CDR2 reads LQKENI. The CDR3 covers 14 residues. V was shortened by 5 bases and J by 0 bases, with 11 bases between the two germline ends. CDR3 coding DNA: TGTGCCAGCTCATCAGACACAATCTCCTACGAGCAGTACTTC. Its translation: CASSSDTISYEQYF.

The chain carries TRBV4-3 and TRBJ1-2; no clear D. This CDR3 is 14 amino acids long. The V end was cut by 0 bases, the J end by 2 bases, with 7 bases between. Germline CDR1 is LGHNA and CDR2 is YSLEER. The CDR3 here is CASSQDRGNYGYTF. The DNA for the CDR3 is TGCGCCAGCAGCCAAGATAGAGGGAACTATGGCTACACCTTC.

The CDR3 spells CASGGASLYGYTF. For the CDR3, the DNA is TGTGCCAGCGGGGGGGCGTCCCTCTATGGCTACACCTTC. This rearrangement joins TRBV2 to TRBJ1-2; TRBD1 is a possible D gene (6 bases). This CDR3 spans 13 amino acids. The germline V gene has CDR1 SNHLY and CDR2 FYNNEI. V was clipped by 8 bases and J by 4 bases, with 14 bases between them.

The V gene is TRBV27, the J gene TRBJ2-1; the D call may be TRBD1 or TRBD2 (5 bases each). V was shortened by 3 bases and J by 6 bases, with 15 bases between the two germline ends. Germline V lookup: CDR1 MNHEY, CDR2 SMNVEV (reference sequence). This CDR3 has 15 residues. CDR3 nucleotide sequence: TGTGCCAGCAGTTTGATTACTCTGGGGACCAATGAGCAGTTCTTC. It codes for CASSLITLGTNEQFF.

This rearrangement joins TRBV6-5 to TRBJ1-1, with D possibly TRBD1 on 5 matching bases. Germline V lookup: CDR1 MNHEY, CDR2 SVGAGI. CDR3 length: 11 residues. Trimming pared 2 bases from V and 11 bases from J, leaving 9 bases between. The CDR3: CASSYLGAAFF. The CDR3 DNA reads as TGTGCCAGCAGTTACCTCGGGGCGGCTTTCTTT.

The CDR3: CSVVRQGSYEQYF. The CDR3 DNA reads as TGCAGCGTTGTCAGGCAGGGCTCCTACGAGCAGTACTTC. J is TRBJ2-7 and V is TRBV29-1; D may be TRBD1 (5 bases). V was trimmed by 4 bases and J by 0 bases, leaving 10 bases between them. From germline, CDR1 is SQVTM and CDR2 ANQGSEA. The CDR3 loop spans 13 amino acids.

The rearrangement joins TRBV12-3 or TRBV12-4 to TRBJ1-1; TRBD1 matches 7 bases. The CDR3 contains 11 residues. V shed 6 bases, J shed 9 bases, and the junction held 4 bases outside the gene matches. As DNA, the CDR3 is TGTGCCAGCAGGGAGGGGGCACAAGCTTTCTTT. It specifies CASREGAQAFF.

The J gene is TRBJ2-6, the V gene TRBV4-3; maybe TRBD2 (6 bases). From germline, CDR1 is LGHNA and CDR2 YSLEER. Trimming stripped 0 bases from V and 0 bases from J, with 9 bases between. The CDR3 is 17 amino acids. Here the CDR3 reads CASSQEYGGSGANVLTF. CDR3 bases: TGCGCCAGCAGCCAAGAATACGGGGGCTCTGGGGCCAACGTCCTGACTTTC.

V and J are TRBV6-2 or TRBV6-3 and TRBJ1-1; D remains ambiguous. The CDR3 extends over 15 amino acids. Germline V lookup: CDR1 MNHEY, CDR2 SVGEGT. Deletions cut 2 bases from V and 3 bases from J, with 13 bases between. CDR3 sequence reads: CASSYQPSGDTEAFF. The DNA of the CDR3 is TGTGCCAGCAGTTACCAGCCCTCCGGGGACACTGAAGCTTTCTTT.

The rearrangement links TRBV4-3 to TRBJ1-4, with D maybe TRBD1 (6 bases). This CDR3 has 14 residues. The germline CDR1 and CDR2 sequences are LGHNA and YSLEER. Trimming left V 3 bases short and J 7 bases short, with 12 bases between. The CDR3 nucleotides are TGCGCCAGCAGCCACAGAGGGGGAGGTGAAAAACTGTTTTTT. This translates into CASSHRGGGEKLFF.

The chain joins TRBV4-1 to TRBJ2-4; D not certain. The CDR3 length is 17 residues. The V and J ends lost 1 base and 0 bases respectively, with 13 bases between them. Germline V gene data show CDR1 as MGHRA and CDR2 as YSYEKL. CDR3 amino acids: CASSQGPWILAKNIQYF. DNA of the CDR3: TGCGCCAGCAGCCAAGGGCCATGGATTTTAGCCAAAAACATTCAGTACTTC.

This chain connects TRBV4-3 to TRBJ1-2, with no clear D. Trimming shortened V by 1 base and J by 7 bases, and 19 bases separated the two germline ends. Germline V gene sequence: CDR1 LGHNA, CDR2 YSLEER. The CDR3 extends over 16 amino acids. CDR3 coding DNA: TGCGCCAGCAGCCAAGCCTTCGATTCTCTTCCAGGTGGCTACACCTTC. The encoded protein is CASSQAFDSLPGGYTF.

Here the CDR3 DNA reads TGTGCCAGCAGCGTAACCCTAGCGGGGGGGCCGGGTGAGACCCAGTACTTC. Its protein is CASSVTLAGGPGETQYF. The chain is built from TRBV9 and TRBJ2-5; TRBD2 matches at 12 bases. The CDR3 sequence is 17 residues long. CDR1 and CDR2 (germline): SGDLS, YYNGEE. Unmatched junction bases numbered 9, after V lost 1 base and J lost 5 bases.

The rearrangement links TRBV19 to TRBJ2-3; D may match TRBD1 or TRBD2 (6 bases each). Trimming stripped 7 bases from V and 2 bases from J, with 16 bases between. The germline gives CDR1 LNHDA, CDR2 SQIVND (reference sequence). The CDR3 has 15 amino acids. CDR3: CASTGGGGVTDTQYF. As DNA, the CDR3 is TGTGCCAGTACCGGTGGGGGCGGGGTCACAGATACGCAGTATTTT.

The table lists this clone with many counts. This chain joins TRBV5-1 and TRBJ1-2; no definite D call. Trimming shortened V by 4 bases and J by 9 bases, and 19 bases separated the two germline ends. The CDR3 runs 14 residues. Per germline, CDR1 SGHRS and CDR2 YFSETQ. The CDR3 bases are TGCGCCAGCAGCAAAAACGCGCCAGCCTTGAGCTACACCTTC. Protein sequence: CASSKNAPALSYTF. Full variable domain (missing parts from reference TRBV5-1 and TRBJ1-2): KAGVTQTPRYLIKTRGQQVTLSCSPISGHRSVSWYQQTPGQGLQFLFEYFSETQRNKGNFPGRFSGRQFSNSRSEMNVSTLELGDSALYLCASSKNAPALSYTFGSGTRLTVV.

The chain has TRBV11-2 and TRBJ2-2; D is perhaps TRBD1 or TRBD2 (6 bases each). The CDR3 is made up of 16 amino acids. Trimming cost V 1 base and J 3 bases, with 12 bases left between them. Germline loops: CDR1 SGHAT, CDR2 FQNNGV. CDR3 protein: CASSLGRDIYTGELFF. Written as DNA, the CDR3 is TGTGCCAGCAGCTTAGGGCGGGACATCTACACCGGGGAGCTGTTTTTT. The entire variable domain, with the rest obtained from reference TRBV11-2 and TRBJ2-2, is as follows: EAGVAQSPRYKIIEKRQSVAFWCNPISGHATLYWYQQILGQGPKLLIQFQNNGVVDDSQLPKDRFSAERLKGVDSTLKIQPAKLEDSAVYLCASSLGRDIYTGELFFGEGSRLTVL.

This clone turned up a few times. The sample holds other DNA sequences that translate to the same CDR3. The genes are TRBV9 and TRBJ1-2, with D possibly being TRBD1 (6 bases). The V end lost 0 bases, the J end lost 2 bases, and 8 bases lay between the germline ends. Germline V gene sequence: CDR1 SGDLS, CDR2 YYNGEE. The CDR3 contains 14 residues. The CDR3 bases are TGTGCCAGCAGCGTAGTGGGGGGCAACTATGGCTACACCTTC. Translating it yields CASSVVGGNYGYTF.

The chain uses TRBV6-5 and TRBJ1-1; unclear D gene. CDR1 is MNHEY, CDR2 SVGAGI, per germline. Trimming took off 3 bases at V and 1 base at J, with 6 bases between the two ends. The CDR3 runs 13 residues. The CDR3 spells CASSYMGNTEAFF. Here the CDR3 DNA reads TGTGCCAGCAGTTATATGGGGAACACTGAAGCTTTCTTT.

The chain is built from TRBV6-5 and TRBJ1-1, with D unresolved. In germline, CDR1 is MNHEY, CDR2 SVGAGI. The CDR3 has 14 amino acids. V was pared by 0 bases and J by 1 base, with 6 bases between. This CDR3 reads CASSYSISNTEAFF. CDR3 coding DNA: TGTGCCAGCAGTTACTCGATTTCGAACACTGAAGCTTTCTTT.

The CDR3, as DNA: TGTGCCAGCAGTTTTGTTATGGCGGGAGGAGATGAGCAGTTCTTC. This codes for CASSFVMAGGDEQFF. The chain combines TRBV27 with TRBJ2-1; 8 nucleotides agree with TRBD2. The CDR3 sequence is 15 residues long. The J segment lost 8 bases and the V segment lost 3 bases, leaving 9 bases of the junction unmatched. Per the germline V gene, CDR1 is MNHEY and CDR2 is SMNVEV (reference sequence).

The V call is TRBV12-3 or TRBV12-4, the J call TRBJ1-4; D not certain. The CDR3 length is 12 residues. The germline V and J ends were trimmed by 1 base and 8 bases, with 5 bases remaining between them. CDR3 nucleotides: TGTGCCAGCAGTTTAGGGACCGAAAAACTGTTTTTT. Translating gives CASSLGTEKLFF.

The rearrangement uses TRBV21-1 and TRBJ1-1; TRBD1 was called by the table and not checked on the DNA. TRBV21-1 is a known pseudogene. The CDR3 has 14 amino acids. The CDR3 loop is CARGDTNLNTEAFF. The CDR3 nucleotides are TGTGCCAGAGGGGACACAAATCTGAACACTGAAGCTTTCTTT.